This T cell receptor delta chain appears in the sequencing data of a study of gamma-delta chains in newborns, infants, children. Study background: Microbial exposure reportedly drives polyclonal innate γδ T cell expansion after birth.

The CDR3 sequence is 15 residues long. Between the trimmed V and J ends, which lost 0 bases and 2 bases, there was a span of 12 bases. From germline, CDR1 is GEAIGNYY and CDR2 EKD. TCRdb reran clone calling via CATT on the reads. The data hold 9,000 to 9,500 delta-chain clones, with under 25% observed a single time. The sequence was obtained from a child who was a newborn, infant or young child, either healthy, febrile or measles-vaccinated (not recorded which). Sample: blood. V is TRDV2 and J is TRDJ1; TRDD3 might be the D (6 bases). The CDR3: CACDTVGAPTDKLIF. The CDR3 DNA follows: TGTGCCTGTGACACCGTGGGGGCCCCGACCGATAAACTCATCTTT.